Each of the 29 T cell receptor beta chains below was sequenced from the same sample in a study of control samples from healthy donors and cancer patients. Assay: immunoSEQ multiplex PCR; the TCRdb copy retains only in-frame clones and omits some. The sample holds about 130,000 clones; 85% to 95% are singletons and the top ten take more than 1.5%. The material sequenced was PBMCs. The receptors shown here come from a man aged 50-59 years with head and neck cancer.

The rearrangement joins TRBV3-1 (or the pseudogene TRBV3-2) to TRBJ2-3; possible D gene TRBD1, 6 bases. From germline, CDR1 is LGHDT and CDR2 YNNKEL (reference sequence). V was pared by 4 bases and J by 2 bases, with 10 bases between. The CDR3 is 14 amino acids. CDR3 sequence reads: CASSLLGATDTQYF. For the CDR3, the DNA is TGTGCCAGCAGCCTCCTGGGGGCCACAGATACGCAGTATTTT.

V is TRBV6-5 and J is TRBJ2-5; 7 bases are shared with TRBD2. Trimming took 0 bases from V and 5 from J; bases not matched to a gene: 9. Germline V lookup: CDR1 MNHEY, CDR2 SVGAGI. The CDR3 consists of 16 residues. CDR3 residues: CASSYSREGRGETQYF. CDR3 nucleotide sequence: TGTGCCAGCAGTTACTCAAGGGAGGGGAGAGGGGAGACCCAGTACTTC.

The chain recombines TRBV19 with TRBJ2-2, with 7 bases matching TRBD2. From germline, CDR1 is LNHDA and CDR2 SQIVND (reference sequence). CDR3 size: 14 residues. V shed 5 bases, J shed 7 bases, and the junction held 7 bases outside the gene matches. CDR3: CASSVRLAVGELFF. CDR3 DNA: TGTGCCAGTAGTGTCCGACTAGCAGTCGGGGAGCTGTTTTTT.

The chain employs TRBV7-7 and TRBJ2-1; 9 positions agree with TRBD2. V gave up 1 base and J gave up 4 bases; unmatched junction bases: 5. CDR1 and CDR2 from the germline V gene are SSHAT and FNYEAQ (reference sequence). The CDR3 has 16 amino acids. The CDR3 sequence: CASSLEPAGGYNEQFF. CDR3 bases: TGTGCCAGCAGCTTAGAGCCAGCGGGGGGTTACAATGAGCAGTTCTTC.

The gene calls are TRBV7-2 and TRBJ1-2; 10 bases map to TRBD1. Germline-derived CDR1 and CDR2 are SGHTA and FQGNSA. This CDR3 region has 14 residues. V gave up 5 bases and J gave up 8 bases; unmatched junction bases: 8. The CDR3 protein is CASSQPGTGAGYTF. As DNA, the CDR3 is TGTGCCAGCAGCCAACCCGGGACAGGGGCCGGCTACACCTTC.

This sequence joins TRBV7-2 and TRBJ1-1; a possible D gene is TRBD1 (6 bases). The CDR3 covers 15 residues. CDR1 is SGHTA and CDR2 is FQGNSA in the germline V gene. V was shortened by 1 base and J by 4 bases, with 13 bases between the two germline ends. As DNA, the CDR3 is TGTGCCAGCAGCTTAGATTCTGGGGGGCTCACTGAAGCTTTCTTT. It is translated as CASSLDSGGLTEAFF.

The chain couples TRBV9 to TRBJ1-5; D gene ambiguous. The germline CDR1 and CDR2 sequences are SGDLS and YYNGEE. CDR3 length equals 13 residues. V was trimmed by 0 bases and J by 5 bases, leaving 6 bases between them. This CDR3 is CASSVGSDQPQHF. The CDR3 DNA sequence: TGTGCCAGCAGCGTAGGTAGTGATCAGCCCCAGCATTTT.

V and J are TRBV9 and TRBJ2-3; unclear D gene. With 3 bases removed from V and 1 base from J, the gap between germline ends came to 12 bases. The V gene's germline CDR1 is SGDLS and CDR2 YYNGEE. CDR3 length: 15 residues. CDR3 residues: CASSGPETRTDTQYF. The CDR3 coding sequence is TGTGCCAGCAGCGGGCCGGAGACCCGCACAGATACGCAGTATTTT.

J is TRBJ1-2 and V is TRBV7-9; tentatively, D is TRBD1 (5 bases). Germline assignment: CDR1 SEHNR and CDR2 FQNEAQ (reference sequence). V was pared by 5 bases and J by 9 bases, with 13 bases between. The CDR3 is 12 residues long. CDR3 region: CASSTGANSYTF. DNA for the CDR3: TGTGCCAGCAGCACCGGGGCAAACAGCTACACCTTC.

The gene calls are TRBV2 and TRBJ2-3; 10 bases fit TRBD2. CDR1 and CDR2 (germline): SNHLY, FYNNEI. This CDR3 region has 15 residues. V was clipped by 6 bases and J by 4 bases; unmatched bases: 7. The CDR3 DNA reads TGTGCCAGCAGGCAAGGACTAGCGGAAGCAGATACGCAGTATTTT. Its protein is CASRQGLAEADTQYF.

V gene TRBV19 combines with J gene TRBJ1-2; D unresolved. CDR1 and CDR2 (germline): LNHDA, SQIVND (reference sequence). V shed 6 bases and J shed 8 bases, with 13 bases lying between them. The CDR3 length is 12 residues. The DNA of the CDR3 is TGTGCCAGTAGCTTCGGACGGTTGGGCTACACCTTC. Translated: CASSFGRLGYTF.

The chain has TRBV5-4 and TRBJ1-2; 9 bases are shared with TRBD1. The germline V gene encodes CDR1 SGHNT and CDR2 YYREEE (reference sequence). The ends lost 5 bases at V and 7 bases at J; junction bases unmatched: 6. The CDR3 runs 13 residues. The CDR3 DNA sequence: TGTGCCAGCAGATTTACAGGGGGCGGTGGCTACACCTTC. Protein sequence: CASRFTGGGGYTF.

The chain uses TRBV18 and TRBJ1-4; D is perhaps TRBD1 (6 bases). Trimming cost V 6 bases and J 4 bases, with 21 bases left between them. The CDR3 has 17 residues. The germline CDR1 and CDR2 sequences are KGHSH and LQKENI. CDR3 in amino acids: CASSNRISGHFNEKLFF. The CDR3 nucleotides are TGTGCCAGCTCCAACCGAATTTCGGGACACTTTAATGAAAAACTGTTTTTT.

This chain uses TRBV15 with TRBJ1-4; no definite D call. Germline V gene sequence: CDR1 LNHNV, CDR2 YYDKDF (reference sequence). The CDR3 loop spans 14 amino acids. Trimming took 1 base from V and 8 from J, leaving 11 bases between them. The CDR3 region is CATSRGQVREKLFF. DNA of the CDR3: TGTGCCACCAGCAGAGGACAAGTCAGGGAAAAACTGTTTTTT.

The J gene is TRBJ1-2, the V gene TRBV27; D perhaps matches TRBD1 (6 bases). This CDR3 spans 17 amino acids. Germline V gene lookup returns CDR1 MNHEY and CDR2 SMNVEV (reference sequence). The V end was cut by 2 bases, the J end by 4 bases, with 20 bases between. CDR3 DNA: TGTGCCAGCAGTTTACGCCCCCAGGGGCTTACCTTCTATGGCTACACCTTC. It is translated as CASSLRPQGLTFYGYTF.

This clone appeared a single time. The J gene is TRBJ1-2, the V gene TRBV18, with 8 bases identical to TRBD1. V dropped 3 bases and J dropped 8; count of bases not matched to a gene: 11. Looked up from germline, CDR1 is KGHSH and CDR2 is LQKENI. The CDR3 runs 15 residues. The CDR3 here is CASSPQAGTGAGYTF. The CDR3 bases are TGTGCCAGCTCACCGCAAGCCGGGACAGGCGCCGGCTACACCTTC.

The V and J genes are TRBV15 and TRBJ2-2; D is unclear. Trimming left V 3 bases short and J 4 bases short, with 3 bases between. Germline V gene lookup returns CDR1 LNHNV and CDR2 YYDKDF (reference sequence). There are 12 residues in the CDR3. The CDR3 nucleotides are TGTGCCACCAGCAGGAGCACCGGGGAGCTGTTTTTT. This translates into CATSRSTGELFF.

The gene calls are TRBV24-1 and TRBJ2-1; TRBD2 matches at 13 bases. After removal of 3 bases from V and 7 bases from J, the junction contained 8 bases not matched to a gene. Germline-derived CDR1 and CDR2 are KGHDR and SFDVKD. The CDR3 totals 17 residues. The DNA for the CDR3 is TGTGCCACCAGTGATCCATGGACTAGCGGGGGTGATAATGAGCAGTTCTTC. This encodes CATSDPWTSGGDNEQFF.

The CDR3 region is CASSTGGTSGGSTDTQYF. In DNA, the CDR3 is TGTGCCAGCAGCACCGGCGGGACTAGCGGGGGGAGCACAGATACGCAGTATTTT. The chain is built from TRBV7-6 and TRBJ2-3, with 15 bases lining up with TRBD2. There are 18 residues in the CDR3. The germline V gene has CDR1 SGHVS and CDR2 FNYEAQ. Losses at the gene ends were 5 bases for V and 0 bases for J; bases not matched to a gene: 6.

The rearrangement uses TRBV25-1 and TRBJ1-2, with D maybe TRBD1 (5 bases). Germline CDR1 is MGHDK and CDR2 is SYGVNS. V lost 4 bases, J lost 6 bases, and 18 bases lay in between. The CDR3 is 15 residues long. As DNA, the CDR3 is TGTGCCAGCAGTGGCTTTAGGGCCAGGGAGCATGGCTACACCTTC. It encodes CASSGFRAREHGYTF.

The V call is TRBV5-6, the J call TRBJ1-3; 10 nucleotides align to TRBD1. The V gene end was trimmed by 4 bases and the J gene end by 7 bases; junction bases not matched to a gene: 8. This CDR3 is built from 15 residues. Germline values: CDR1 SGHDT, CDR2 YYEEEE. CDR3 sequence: CASSPRGQGRNTIYF. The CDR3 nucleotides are TGTGCCAGCAGCCCCCGGGGACAGGGGAGGAACACCATATATTTT.

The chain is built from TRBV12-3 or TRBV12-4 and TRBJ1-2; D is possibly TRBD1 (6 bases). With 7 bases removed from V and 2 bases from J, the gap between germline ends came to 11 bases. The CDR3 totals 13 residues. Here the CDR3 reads CASNLGQNYGYTF. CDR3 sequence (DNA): TGTGCCAGCAACTTGGGACAAAACTATGGCTACACCTTC.

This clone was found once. The DNA of the CDR3 is TGTGCCAGCTCTCCCCCCGGGGAGGGCTCCTACGAGCAGTACTTC. Amino acids: CASSPPGEGSYEQYF. This rearrangement joins TRBV18 to TRBJ2-7; 7 bases are shared with TRBD2. Per germline, CDR1 KGHSH and CDR2 LQKENI. Unmatched junction bases numbered 8, after V lost 6 bases and J lost 0 bases. The CDR3 is 15 amino acids.

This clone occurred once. This chain's CDR3 is CASSTYNQPQHF. The CDR3 DNA follows: TGTGCCAGCTCAACCTATAATCAGCCCCAGCATTTT. The chain combines TRBV18 with TRBJ1-5; D is unresolved. This CDR3 region has 12 residues. The V end lost 5 bases, the J end lost 4 bases, and 6 bases lay between the germline ends. The V gene's germline CDR1 is KGHSH and CDR2 LQKENI.

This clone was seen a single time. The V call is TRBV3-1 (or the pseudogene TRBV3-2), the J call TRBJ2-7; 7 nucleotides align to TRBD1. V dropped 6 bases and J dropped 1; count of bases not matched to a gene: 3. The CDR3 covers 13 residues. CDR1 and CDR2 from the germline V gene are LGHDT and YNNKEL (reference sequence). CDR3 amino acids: CASRRQGSYEQYF. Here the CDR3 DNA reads TGTGCCAGCAGGCGACAGGGTTCCTACGAGCAGTACTTC.

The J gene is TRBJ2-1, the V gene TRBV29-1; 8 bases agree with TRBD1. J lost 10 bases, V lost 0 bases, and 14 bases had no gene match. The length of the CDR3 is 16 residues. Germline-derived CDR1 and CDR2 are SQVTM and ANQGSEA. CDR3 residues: CSVEDPPGTGGGEQFF. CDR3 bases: TGCAGCGTTGAAGATCCGCCCGGGACAGGTGGGGGGGAGCAGTTCTTC.

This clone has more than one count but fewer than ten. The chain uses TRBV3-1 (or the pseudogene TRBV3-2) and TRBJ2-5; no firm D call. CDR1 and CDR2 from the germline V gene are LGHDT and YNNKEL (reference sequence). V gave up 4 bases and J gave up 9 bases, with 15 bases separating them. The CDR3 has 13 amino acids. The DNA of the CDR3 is TGTGCCAGCAGCCCCACGATATCAGCCGCCCAGTACTTC. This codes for CASSPTISAAQYF.

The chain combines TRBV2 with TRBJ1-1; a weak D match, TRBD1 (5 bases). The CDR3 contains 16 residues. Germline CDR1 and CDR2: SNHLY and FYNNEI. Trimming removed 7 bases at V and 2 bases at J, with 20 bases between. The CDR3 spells CASTRRMGGGNTEAFF. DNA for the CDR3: TGTGCCAGCACCCGGAGGATGGGGGGGGGAAACACTGAAGCTTTCTTT.

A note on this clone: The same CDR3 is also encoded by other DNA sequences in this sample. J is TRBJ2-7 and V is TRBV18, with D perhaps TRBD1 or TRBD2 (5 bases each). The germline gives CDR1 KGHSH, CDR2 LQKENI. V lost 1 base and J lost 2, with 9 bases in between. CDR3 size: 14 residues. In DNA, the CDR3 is TGTGCCAGCTCACCACGGCAGGGACCCTACGAGCAGTACTTC. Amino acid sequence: CASSPRQGPYEQYF.